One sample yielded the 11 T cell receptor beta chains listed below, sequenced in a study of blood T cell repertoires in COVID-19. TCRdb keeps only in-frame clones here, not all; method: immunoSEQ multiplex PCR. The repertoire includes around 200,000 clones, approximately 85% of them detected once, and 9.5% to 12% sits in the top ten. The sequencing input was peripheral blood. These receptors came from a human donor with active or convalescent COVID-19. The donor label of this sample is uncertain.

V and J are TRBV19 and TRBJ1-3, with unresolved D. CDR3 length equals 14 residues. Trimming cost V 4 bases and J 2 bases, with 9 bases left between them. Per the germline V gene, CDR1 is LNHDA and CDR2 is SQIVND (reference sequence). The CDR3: CASSTTWAGNTIYF. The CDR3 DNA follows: TGTGCCAGTAGTACGACTTGGGCTGGAAACACCATATATTTT. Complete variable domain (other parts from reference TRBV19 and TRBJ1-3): DGGITQSPKYLFRKEGQNVTLSCEQNLNHDAMYWYRQDPGQGLRLIYYSQIVNDFQKGDIAEGYSVSREKKESFPLTVTSAQKNPTAFYLCASSTTWAGNTIYFGEGSWLTVV.

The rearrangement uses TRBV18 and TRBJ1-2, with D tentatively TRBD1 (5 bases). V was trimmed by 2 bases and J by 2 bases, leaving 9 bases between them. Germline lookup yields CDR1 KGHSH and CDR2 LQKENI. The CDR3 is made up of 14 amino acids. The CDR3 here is CASSPTQGNYGYTF. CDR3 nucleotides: TGTGCCAGCTCACCAACGCAGGGAAACTATGGCTACACCTTC.

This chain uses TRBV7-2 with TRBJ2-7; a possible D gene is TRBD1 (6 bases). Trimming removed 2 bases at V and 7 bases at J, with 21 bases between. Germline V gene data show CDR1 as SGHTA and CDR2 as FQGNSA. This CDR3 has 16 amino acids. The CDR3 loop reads CASSLSLFFGTKEQYF. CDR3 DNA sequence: TGTGCCAGCAGCTTATCCCTCTTCTTTGGGACAAAAGAGCAGTACTTC.

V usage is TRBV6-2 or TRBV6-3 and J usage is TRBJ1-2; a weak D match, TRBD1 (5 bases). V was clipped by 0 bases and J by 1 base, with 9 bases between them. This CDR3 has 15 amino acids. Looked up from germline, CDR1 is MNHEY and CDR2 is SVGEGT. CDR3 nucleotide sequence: TGTGCCAGCAGTTACTCGAAGGGGCTTAACTATGGCTACACCTTC. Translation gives CASSYSKGLNYGYTF.

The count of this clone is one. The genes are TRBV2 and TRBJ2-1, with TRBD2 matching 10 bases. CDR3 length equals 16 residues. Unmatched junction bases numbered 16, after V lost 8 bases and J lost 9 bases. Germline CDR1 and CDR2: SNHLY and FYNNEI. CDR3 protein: CASLLGTPSGSSEQFF. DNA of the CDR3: TGTGCCAGCCTCCTAGGAACCCCTAGCGGGAGTAGTGAGCAGTTCTTC. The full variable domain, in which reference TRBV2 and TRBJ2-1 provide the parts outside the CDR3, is EPEVTQTPSHQVTQMGQEVILRCVPISNHLYFYWYRQILGQKVEFLVSFYNNEISEKSEIFDDQFSVERPDGSNFTLKIRSTKLEDSAMYFCASLLGTPSGSSEQFFGPGTRLTVL.

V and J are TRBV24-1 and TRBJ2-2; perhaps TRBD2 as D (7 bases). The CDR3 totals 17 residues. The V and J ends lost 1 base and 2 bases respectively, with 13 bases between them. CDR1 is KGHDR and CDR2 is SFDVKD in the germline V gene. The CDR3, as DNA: TGTGCCACCAGTGATTTTGGCGGGGGCGTTAACACCGGGGAGCTGTTTTTT. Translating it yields CATSDFGGGVNTGELFF.

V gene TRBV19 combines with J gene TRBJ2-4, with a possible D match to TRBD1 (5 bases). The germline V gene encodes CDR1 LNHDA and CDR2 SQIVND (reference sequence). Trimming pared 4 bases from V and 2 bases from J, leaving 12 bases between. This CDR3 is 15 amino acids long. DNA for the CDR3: TGTGCCAGTAGTACAGGGCAGGAACCCAAAAACATTCAGTACTTC. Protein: CASSTGQEPKNIQYF.

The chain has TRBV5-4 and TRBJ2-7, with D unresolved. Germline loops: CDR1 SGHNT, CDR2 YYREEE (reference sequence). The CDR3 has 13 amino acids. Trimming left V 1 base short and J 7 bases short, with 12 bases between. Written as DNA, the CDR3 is TGTGCCAGCAGCTTGTTCCACTCGGTTGAGCAGTACTTC. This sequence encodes CASSLFHSVEQYF.

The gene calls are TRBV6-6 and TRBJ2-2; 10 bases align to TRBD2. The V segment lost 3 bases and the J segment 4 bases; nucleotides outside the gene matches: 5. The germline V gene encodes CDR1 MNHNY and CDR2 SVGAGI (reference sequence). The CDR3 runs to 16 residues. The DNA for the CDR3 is TGTGCCAGCAGTTATGGCCTAGCGGGAGTCACCGGGGAGCTGTTTTTT. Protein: CASSYGLAGVTGELFF.

This CDR3 reads CASSLTDSNQPQHF. In DNA, the CDR3 is TGTGCCAGCAGCCTAACGGACAGTAATCAGCCCCAGCATTTT. This chain joins TRBV4-2 and TRBJ1-5; tentatively, D is TRBD1 (6 bases). The germline V gene encodes CDR1 LGHNA and CDR2 YNFKEQ. Trimming stripped 4 bases from V and 4 bases from J, with 11 bases between. This CDR3 has 14 amino acids.

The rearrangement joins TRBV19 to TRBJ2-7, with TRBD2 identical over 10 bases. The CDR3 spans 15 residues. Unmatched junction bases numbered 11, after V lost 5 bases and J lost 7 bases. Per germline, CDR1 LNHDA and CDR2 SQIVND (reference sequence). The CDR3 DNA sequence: TGTGCCAGTAGTGCAAAGCGGGAGGGCCTTGGGGAGCAGTACTTC. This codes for CASSAKREGLGEQYF.